The next 27 T cell receptor beta chains were all read from a single sample in a study of blood T cell repertoires in COVID-19. TCRdb keeps only in-frame clones here, not all; method: immunoSEQ multiplex PCR. The repertoire holds over 300,000 clones, roughly 90% seen once, with 0.9% to 1% in the top ten. Input material: PBMCs or T cells enriched from blood (not recorded which). These receptors all stem from a woman aged 25 to 39 with acute COVID-19.

This chain connects TRBV7-9 to TRBJ1-2; 10 bases are shared with TRBD1. Germline lookup yields CDR1 SEHNR and CDR2 FQNEAQ (reference sequence). Trimming cost V 0 bases and J 8 bases; bases outside gene matches: 9. There are 16 residues in the CDR3. CDR3 DNA: TGTGCCAGCAGCTTAGCAGTGGGACAGGGGCATTTAGGCTACACCTTC. Translated, it gives CASSLAVGQGHLGYTF. The complete variable domain, with remaining parts taken from reference TRBV7-9 and TRBJ1-2, reads DTGVSQNPRHKITKRGQNVTFRCDPISEHNRLYWYRQTLGQGPEFLTYFQNEAQLEKSRLLSDRFSAERPKGSFSTLEIQRTEQGDSAMYLCASSLAVGQGHLGYTFGSGTRLTVV.

DNA of the CDR3: TGTGCCAGCAGGGTACAGGGATACTCTGAAGCTTTCTTT. Translated, it gives CASRVQGYSEAFF. The chain links TRBV7-2 to TRBJ1-1; D possibly corresponds to TRBD1 (6 bases). The germline V gene has CDR1 SGHTA and CDR2 FQGNSA. CDR3 length equals 13 residues. V was cut by 6 bases and J by 6 bases, with 14 bases left in between. The variable domain in full, with the rest retrieved from reference TRBV7-2 and TRBJ1-1, is GAGVSQSPSNKVTEKGKDVELRCDPISGHTALYWYRQSLGQGLEFLIYFQGNSAPDKSGLPSDRFSAERTGGSVSTLTIQRTQQEDSAVYLCASRVQGYSEAFFGQGTRLTVV.

The chain recombines TRBV6-1 with TRBJ1-2, with 7 positions matching TRBD1. The CDR3 is 15 amino acids. Germline CDR1 is MNHNS and CDR2 is SASEGT. The V segment lost 1 base and the J segment 8 bases; nucleotides outside the gene matches: 10. The CDR3 nucleotides are TGTGCCAGCAGTGAAGGGGGACAGCTGGGGCGGGGCTACACCTTC. Protein: CASSEGGQLGRGYTF.

This clone showed up just a few times. The chain is built from TRBV5-1 and TRBJ2-7, with D possibly matching TRBD1 (6 bases). V lost 2 bases and J 3 bases, leaving 9 bases between the germline ends. The CDR3 loop spans 13 amino acids. Germline V gene data show CDR1 as SGHRS and CDR2 as YFSETQ. CDR3 in DNA: TGCGCCAGCAGCTTACAGGGTTTCTACGAGCAGTACTTC. As protein: CASSLQGFYEQYF.

CDR3 protein: CASSPGWGPGSSYNEQFF. The CDR3 DNA is TGTGCCAGCAGCCCCGGTTGGGGTCCGGGGAGCTCCTACAATGAGCAGTTCTTC. This sequence joins TRBV7-2 and TRBJ2-1, with D possibly being TRBD2 (5 bases). CDR1 is SGHTA and CDR2 is FQGNSA in the germline V gene. The germline V and J ends were trimmed by 5 bases and 0 bases, with 20 bases remaining between them. The CDR3 sequence is 18 residues long.

The chain has TRBV27 and TRBJ1-3; 9 nucleotides line up with TRBD1. The length of the CDR3 is 16 residues. The V gene end was trimmed by 5 bases and the J gene end by 0 bases; junction bases not matched to a gene: 5. CDR1 and CDR2 (germline): MNHEY, SMNVEV (reference sequence). The CDR3 is CASSLRQGGSGNTIYF. CDR3 coding DNA: TGTGCCAGCAGTCTTCGACAGGGGGGCTCTGGAAACACCATATATTTT.

V and J are TRBV3-1 (or the pseudogene TRBV3-2) and TRBJ2-2; D unclear. CDR1 is LGHDT, CDR2 YNNKEL, per germline (reference sequence). The V and J ends lost 1 base and 4 bases respectively, with 7 bases between them. The CDR3 is 14 amino acids. The CDR3 region is CASSQASGTGELFF. The DNA of the CDR3 is TGTGCCAGCAGCCAAGCATCGGGCACCGGGGAGCTGTTTTTT.

The chain couples TRBV29-1 to TRBJ1-2; maybe TRBD1 (6 bases). The CDR3 covers 15 residues. The V gene's germline CDR1 is SQVTM and CDR2 ANQGSEA. Trimming cost V 0 bases and J 6 bases, with 17 bases left between them. The CDR3 bases are TGCAGCGTTGAAGATTGGTTGCAGGGGTGGAATGGCTACACCTTC. Protein: CSVEDWLQGWNGYTF. The complete variable domain, with remaining parts taken from reference TRBV29-1 and TRBJ1-2, reads SAVISQKPSRDICQRGTSLTIQCQVDSQVTMMFWYRQQPGQSLTLIATANQGSEATYESGFVIDKFPISRPNLTFSTLTVSNMSPEDSSIYLCSVEDWLQGWNGYTFGSGTRLTVV.

J is TRBJ2-7 and V is TRBV27, with D perhaps matching TRBD1 (7 bases). Trimming removed 3 bases from V and 5 bases from J, with 14 bases in between. Germline V gives CDR1 MNHEY, CDR2 SMNVEV (reference sequence). The CDR3 spans 14 residues. The CDR3 sequence is CASSFRTGGHEQYF. CDR3 nucleotide sequence: TGTGCCAGCAGTTTCCGGACAGGAGGGCACGAGCAGTACTTC.

V gene TRBV11-2 combines with J gene TRBJ1-2; D ambiguous. The CDR3 spans 14 residues. The V and J ends lost 5 bases and 7 bases respectively, with 17 bases between them. In germline, CDR1 is SGHAT, CDR2 FQNNGV. This chain's CDR3 is CASSPRGGSFGYTF. CDR3 sequence (DNA): TGTGCCAGCAGCCCTAGAGGCGGTTCTTTTGGCTACACCTTC.

This clone was recorded only once. The V and J genes are TRBV6-6 and TRBJ1-5; D not certain. Trimming removed 5 bases at V and 5 bases at J, with 25 bases between. From germline, CDR1 is MNHNY and CDR2 SVGAGI (reference sequence). The CDR3 loop spans 18 amino acids. This chain's CDR3 is CASSPSAGVRVSDQPQHF. The CDR3 DNA follows: TGTGCCAGCAGTCCCTCCGCCGGGGTACGGGTCTCGGATCAGCCCCAGCATTTT.

The rearrangement uses TRBV6-2 or TRBV6-3 and TRBJ1-5; D not resolved. CDR1 and CDR2 from the germline V gene are MNHEY and SVGEGT. CDR3 length: 13 amino acids. V was cut by 3 bases and J by 5 bases, with 8 bases left in between. The CDR3: CASSYPGDQPQHF. The CDR3 bases are TGTGCCAGCAGTTATCCCGGGGATCAGCCCCAGCATTTT.

This chain connects TRBV6-5 to TRBJ2-7; 7 bases line up with TRBD1. V lost 6 bases to trimming and J lost 1 base; unmatched junction nucleotides: 9. The germline V gene encodes CDR1 MNHEY and CDR2 SVGAGI. The CDR3 sequence is 15 residues long. CDR3 sequence reads: CASRPYGQVSYEQYF. In DNA form, the CDR3 reads TGTGCCAGCAGACCCTACGGACAGGTGTCCTACGAGCAGTACTTC.

The CDR3 reads CASSFATEVYGYTF. Written as DNA, the CDR3 is TGTGCCAGCAGCTTCGCGACAGAGGTGTATGGCTACACCTTC. This chain links TRBV5-6 with TRBJ1-2; D is perhaps TRBD1 (5 bases). The CDR3 sequence is 14 residues long. CDR1 and CDR2 (germline): SGHDT, YYEEEE. V was clipped by 2 bases and J by 5 bases, with 13 bases between them.

V and J are TRBV14 and TRBJ1-1, with D unresolved. The germline V and J ends were trimmed by 1 base and 0 bases, with 9 bases remaining between them. The CDR3 totals 15 residues. Germline CDR1 is SGHDN and CDR2 is FVKESK. CDR3 protein: CASSQGSIMNTEAFF. CDR3 coding DNA: TGTGCCAGCAGCCAAGGGAGCATAATGAACACTGAAGCTTTCTTT.

This clone was seen a single time. The chain recombines TRBV13 with TRBJ2-7, with 7 bases fitting TRBD2. In germline, CDR1 is PRHDT, CDR2 FYEKMQ (reference sequence). The CDR3 spans 13 residues. J was trimmed by 6 bases and V by 1 base; bases with no gene match: 3. DNA of the CDR3: TGTGCCAGCAGCTTAGTCCGCGGGGGCGAGCAGTACTTC. Translating gives CASSLVRGGEQYF.

The chain recombines TRBV5-1 with TRBJ2-2, with TRBD2 identical over 7 bases. CDR3 length: 15 amino acids. Germline V lookup: CDR1 SGHRS, CDR2 YFSETQ. The V gene end was trimmed by 4 bases and the J gene end by 0 bases; junction bases not matched to a gene: 3. The CDR3 sequence: CASSGTSANTGELFF. CDR3 nucleotide sequence: TGCGCCAGCAGCGGTACTAGCGCGAACACCGGGGAGCTGTTTTTT.

The V gene is TRBV2, the J gene TRBJ1-5; 10 bases agree with TRBD1. The CDR3 consists of 16 residues. The V segment lost 1 base and the J segment 2 bases; nucleotides outside the gene matches: 2. Germline V gene lookup returns CDR1 SNHLY and CDR2 FYNNEI. CDR3 sequence: CASSEETGGGNQPQHF. The CDR3 DNA reads as TGTGCCAGCAGTGAAGAGACAGGGGGCGGCAATCAGCCCCAGCATTTT.

This chain uses TRBV23-1 with TRBJ2-2; 7 bases align to TRBD1. TRBV23-1 counts as an open reading frame of uncertain function. With V trimmed by 4 bases and J by 7 bases, 15 bases remained unmatched. The CDR3 runs to 17 residues. CDR3 loop: CASSPKTGTLLVGELFF. DNA for the CDR3: TGCGCCAGCAGTCCTAAGACAGGGACCCTCTTGGTCGGGGAGCTGTTTTTT.

The chain couples TRBV2 to TRBJ1-1; weak D call: TRBD1 (5 bases). This CDR3 region has 14 residues. Trimming shortened V by 4 bases and J by 4 bases, and 13 bases separated the two germline ends. Germline CDR1 is SNHLY and CDR2 is FYNNEI. DNA of the CDR3: TGTGCCAGCAGTGTGGCAGGGCTGGGCACTGAAGCTTTCTTT. It yields the protein CASSVAGLGTEAFF.

In regard to this clone: The identical CDR3 is also encoded by other nucleotide sequences in the sample. CDR3 coding DNA: TGTGCCAGCAGCCGGGGACAGGGTTCCTACGAGCAGTACTTC. Residues: CASSRGQGSYEQYF. The chain couples TRBV11-2 to TRBJ2-7, with 9 bases matching TRBD1. Germline V CDR1 and CDR2: SGHAT, FQNNGV. The CDR3 has 14 residues. J gave up 1 base and V 5 bases, and 3 bases lay outside the gene matches.

Concerning this clone itself: One end of the junction varies from germline; a read error may be responsible. The chain carries TRBV25-1 and TRBJ2-1; 9 positions agree with TRBD1. CDR3 length equals 15 residues. Germline CDR1 reads MGHDK; CDR2 reads SYGVNS. The CDR3 reads CASGEGTGNYNEQFF. CDR3 nucleotide sequence: TGTGCCAGCGGTGAGGGGACAGGGAATTACAATGAGCAGTTCTTC.

The chain combines TRBV5-6 with TRBJ2-7; a weak D match, TRBD2 (6 bases). Trimming took off 2 bases at V and 6 bases at J, with 9 bases between the two ends. This CDR3 region has 12 residues. Germline V lookup: CDR1 SGHDT, CDR2 YYEEEE. The CDR3 DNA sequence: TGTGCCAGCAGCTTAGGAGGGTCCGAGCAGTACTTC. Translation: CASSLGGSEQYF.

The chain couples TRBV30 to TRBJ2-3, with D uncertain. V was clipped by 1 base and J by 2 bases, with 10 bases between them. Germline CDR1 and CDR2: GTSNPN and SVGIG (reference sequence). The CDR3 contains 14 residues. This CDR3 reads CAWSGGNPTDTQYF. CDR3 nucleotide sequence: TGTGCCTGGAGTGGCGGAAACCCCACAGATACGCAGTATTTT.

The chain employs TRBV7-2 and TRBJ2-1; 7 nucleotides match TRBD1. After removal of 5 bases from V and 9 bases from J, the junction contained 13 bases not matched to a gene. Germline V gene data show CDR1 as SGHTA and CDR2 as FQGNSA. The CDR3 is 15 amino acids. The chain's CDR3 is CASSQQGFDLGEQFF. In nucleotides, the CDR3 is TGTGCCAGCAGCCAACAGGGGTTTGATCTAGGTGAGCAGTTCTTC.

The chain combines TRBV5-1 with TRBJ1-1, with 10 bases lining up with TRBD1. V lost 4 bases and J lost 6; bases outside the gene matches: 3. The CDR3 runs to 13 residues. Per germline, CDR1 SGHRS and CDR2 YFSETQ. The DNA of the CDR3 is TGCGCCAGCAGCGAGGGACAGGGGCCTGAAGCTTTCTTT. It codes for CASSEGQGPEAFF.

The rearrangement links TRBV27 to TRBJ1-1; no reliable D call. CDR3 size: 17 residues. V lost 1 base to trimming and J lost 4 bases, with 19 bases between them. Germline CDR1 is MNHEY and CDR2 is SMNVEV (reference sequence). CDR3 sequence reads: CASSLFSPGSQATEAFF. CDR3 nucleotide sequence: TGTGCCAGCAGTTTATTTAGTCCGGGGAGCCAGGCCACTGAAGCTTTCTTT.